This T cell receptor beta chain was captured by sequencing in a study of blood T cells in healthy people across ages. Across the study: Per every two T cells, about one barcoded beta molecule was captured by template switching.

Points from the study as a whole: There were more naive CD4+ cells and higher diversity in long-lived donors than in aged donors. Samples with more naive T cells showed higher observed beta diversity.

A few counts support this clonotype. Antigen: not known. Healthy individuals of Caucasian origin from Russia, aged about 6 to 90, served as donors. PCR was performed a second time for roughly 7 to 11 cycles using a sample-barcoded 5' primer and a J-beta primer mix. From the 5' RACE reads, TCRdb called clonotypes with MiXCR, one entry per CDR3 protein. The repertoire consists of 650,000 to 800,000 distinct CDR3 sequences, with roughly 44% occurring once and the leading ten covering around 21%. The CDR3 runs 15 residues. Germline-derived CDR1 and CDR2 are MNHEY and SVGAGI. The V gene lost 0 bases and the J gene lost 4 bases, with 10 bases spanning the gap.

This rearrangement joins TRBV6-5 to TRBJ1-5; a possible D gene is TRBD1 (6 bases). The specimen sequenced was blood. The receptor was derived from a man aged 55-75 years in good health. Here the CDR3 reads CASSYSEGENQPQHF. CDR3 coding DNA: TGTGCCAGCAGTTACTCGGAGGGGGAGAATCAGCCCCAGCATTTT.